The rows below give T cell receptor beta chains drawn from one sample of a study of sequential checkpoint blockade in melanoma. Some clones are missing from TCRdb's copy, which holds only in-frame ones; the method was immunoSEQ multiplex PCR. There are several thousand clones in the sample; around 74% occur only once, and around 18% lies in the top ten. Sequenced here: CD8+ T cells sorted from blood (inferred from file names), sampled from a patient given nivolumab and ipilimumab in sequence. Receptors were obtained from a human donor with melanoma. Each CDR3 is given with its conserved first and last residue. A D gene is named only where the DNA matches it firmly. Size values are once, few and many counts, or a class for expanded clones, and some rows have none.

>TRBV5-8|TRBD2|-|TRBJ2-3
CASSLDWSGGTDTQYF
TGTGCCAGCAGCTTGGATTGGAGCGGGGGCACAGATACGCAGTATTTT
>TRBV19|TRBD2|-|TRBJ2-5
CASSWKRGQETQYF
TGTGCCAGTAGCTGGAAGCGGGGGCAAGAGACCCAGTACTTC
>TRBV6-6|-|-|TRBJ1-5
CASSPSGPAIGQHF
TGTGCCAGCAGCCCAAGCGGCCCCGCTATAGGTCAGCATTTT
>TRBV12-5|-|-|TRBJ1-2
CASGLFSGAAGYTF
TGTGCTAGTGGTTTGTTTTCAGGGGCGGCTGGCTACACCTTC
>TRBV10-3|TRBD2|-|TRBJ2-7
CAISRTSGRASSYEQYF
TGTGCCATCAGCAGGACTAGCGGGAGGGCTAGCTCCTACGAGCAGTACTTC
>TRBV14|-|few|TRBJ1-2
CASSQEQGQTGYGYTF
TGTGCCAGCAGCCAAGAGCAGGGGCAAACGGGCTATGGCTACACCTTC
>TRBV4-3|-|-|TRBJ2-7
CASSQEKGPFYEQYF
TGCGCCAGCAGCCAAGAAAAGGGGCCCTTCTACGAGCAGTACTTC
>TRBV5-1|TRBD2|-|TRBJ2-2
CASSSEGTSGGELFF
TGCGCCAGCAGCTCGGAGGGGACTAGTGGCGGGGAGCTGTTTTTT
>TRBV19|-|few|TRBJ2-1
CASSWSSYNEQFF
TGTGCCAGTAGTTGGAGCTCCTACAATGAGCAGTTCTTC
>TRBV15|-|-|TRBJ2-5
CATSRRVRVEKETQYF
TGTGCCACCAGCAGACGTGTCAGGGTAGAAAAAGAGACCCAGTACTTC
>TRBV19|TRBD2|few|TRBJ2-7
CASSIIRTSGSYEQYF
TGTGCCAGTAGTATCATAAGGACTAGCGGCTCCTACGAGCAGTACTTC
>TRBV7-9|TRBD1|-|TRBJ1-2
CASSLGTGGRYGYTF
TGTGCCAGCAGCTTAGGGACAGGGGGACGCTATGGCTACACCTTC
>TRBV6-5|-|-|TRBJ2-7
CASSELYEQYF
TGTGCCAGCAGCGAACTATACGAGCAGTACTTC
>TRBV21-1|-|few|TRBJ2-5
CASSAGQTQYF
TGTGCCAGCAGCGCCGGACAAACCCAGTACTTC
>TRBV9|TRBD2|-|TRBJ2-5
CASSPGLAIQETQYF
TGTGCCAGCAGCCCAGGACTAGCGATACAAGAGACCCAGTACTTC
>TRBV6-1|TRBD2|-|TRBJ2-1
CASSELTSGNEQFF
TGTGCCAGCAGTGAACTGACTAGCGGCAATGAGCAGTTCTTC
>TRBV5-4|TRBD1|-|TRBJ1-6
CASSFGTEDNSPLHF
TGTGCCAGCAGCTTTGGGACAGAAGATAATTCACCCCTCCACTTT
>TRBV5-1|-|-|TRBJ2-7
CASSDVSEQYF
TGCGCCAGCAGCGATGTTAGCGAGCAGTACTTC
>TRBV7-8|TRBD2|-|TRBJ2-1
CASSWGLAGANEQFF
TGTGCCAGCAGCTGGGGACTAGCGGGGGCCAATGAGCAGTTCTTC
>TRBV7-8|TRBD2|few|TRBJ2-5
CASSQDSGSGGETQYF
TGTGCCAGCAGCCAAGATTCTGGTAGCGGGGGTGAGACCCAGTACTTC
>TRBV5-5|TRBD1|-|TRBJ1-2
CASSPEGQGGLGYGYTF
TGTGCCAGCAGCCCCGAAGGACAGGGGGGTTTGGGCTATGGCTACACCTTC
>TRBV6-4|-|-|TRBJ1-4
CASSDSNEGGKLFF
TGTGCCAGCAGTGACTCGAATGAGGGAGGAAAACTGTTTTTT
>TRBV6-4|TRBD2|medium-sized|TRBJ2-3
CASSDSGASGADTQYF
TGTGCCAGCAGTGACTCGGGGGCTAGCGGGGCAGATACGCAGTATTTT
>TRBV4-1|-|-|TRBJ2-1
CASSQDMPSSYNEQFF
TGCGCCAGCAGCCAAGATATGCCGAGCTCCTACAATGAGCAGTTCTTC
>TRBV6-5|TRBD2|-|TRBJ2-7
CASSYGAGVFEQYF
TGTGCCAGCAGTTACGGAGCGGGAGTATTCGAGCAGTACTTC
>TRBV6-1|TRBD2|-|TRBJ2-7
CASSLERDTYEQYF
TGTGCCAGCAGCCTAGAGCGGGATACCTACGAGCAGTACTTC
>TRBV6-4|TRBD2|-|TRBJ2-1
CASSDRLAGGSEQLF
TGTGCCAGCAGTGACAGGCTAGCGGGAGGATCTGAGCAGCTCTTC
>TRBV30|-|-|TRBJ1-3
CAWDSGAGNTIYF
TGTGCCTGGGACTCCGGGGCTGGAAACACCATATATTTT
>TRBV9|TRBD1|-|TRBJ2-2
CASSTGTVNTGELFF
TGTGCCAGCAGCACCGGGACAGTGAACACCGGGGAGCTGTTTTTT
>TRBV2|-|-|TRBJ1-4
CASSEIQVFF
TGTGCCAGCAGTGAAATACAGGTGTTTTTT
>TRBV4-2|-|-|TRBJ2-7
CASSQEIARASYEQYF
TGTGCCAGCAGCCAAGAGATAGCGAGAGCCTCCTACGAGCAGTACTTC
>TRBV28|TRBD2|once|TRBJ2-1
CASSSQILAGGYNEQFF
TGTGCCAGCAGTTCCCAGATCCTAGCGGGAGGTTACAATGAGCAGTTCTTC
>TRBV5-1|-|-|TRBJ1-5
CASSEDSSNQPQHF
TGCGCCAGCAGCGAGGACAGCAGCAATCAGCCCCAGCATTTT
>TRBV7-9|-|-|TRBJ2-3
CASSAPNTGDTQYF
TGTGCCAGCAGCGCCCCCAACACGGGAGATACGCAGTATTTT
>TRBV18|-|-|TRBJ2-7
CASSIRGQLPSYEQYF
TGTGCCAGCTCAATAAGGGGACAACTTCCCTCCTACGAGCAGTACTTC
>TRBV6-4|TRBD2|-|TRBJ2-1
CASSPLAGEGHEQFF
TGTGCCAGCAGTCCCCTAGCGGGAGAGGGTCATGAGCAGTTCTTC
>TRBV10-3|TRBD2|-|TRBJ2-7
CAMAQRGDSYEQYF
TGTGCCATGGCCCAGCGGGGAGACTCCTACGAGCAGTACTTC
>TRBV2|TRBD2|-|TRBJ2-5
CASSEVASGRRETQYF
TGTGCCAGCAGTGAAGTTGCTAGCGGGAGGAGGGAGACCCAGTACTTC
>TRBV6-1|-|-|TRBJ1-5
CASSDTGQGQPQHF
TGTGCCAGCAGTGATACGGGGCAGGGGCAGCCCCAGCATTTT
>TRBV28|-|-|TRBJ2-1
CASSPPVWRNEQFF
TGTGCCAGCAGTCCCCCAGTGTGGAGAAATGAGCAGTTCTTC
>TRBV4-3|TRBD1|few|TRBJ2-2
CASSQDSGTGRVGELFF
TGCGCCAGCAGCCAAGATTCGGGGACAGGGAGGGTCGGGGAGCTGTTTTTT
>TRBV5-6|-|-|TRBJ2-2
CASSFIAGELFF
TGTGCCAGCAGCTTCATAGCGGGGGAGCTGTTTTTT
>TRBV12-5|TRBD1|-|TRBJ1-2
CASGTGTGHLVEYGYTF
TGTGCTAGTGGTACCGGGACAGGGCATCTGGTCGAATATGGCTACACCTTC
>TRBV6-5|TRBD1|once|TRBJ1-2
CASSRGTGGINGYTF
TGTGCCAGCAGTCGGGGGACAGGGGGCATCAATGGCTACACCTTC